This T cell receptor (beta chain) stems from a study of T cells after yellow fever vaccination. This clonotype came up many times. In TCRdb, the 5' RACE reads were re-called with MiXCR into one record per CDR3 protein. The sample includes around 100,000 distinct CDR3 sequences, under 9% seen only once; the top ten take 25%. Germline CDR1 reads LGHNA; CDR2 reads YSLEER. CDR3 length: 13 amino acids. Trimming removed 2 bases from V and 2 bases from J, with 6 bases in between. Sequencing used CD8+ T cells sorted from PBMCs, obtained 45 days after the yellow fever booster vaccination. The TCR sequence derives from a man in his thirties or forties who received the YFV17D yellow fever vaccine. V and J are TRBV4-3 and TRBJ1-2; no firm D call. DNA for the CDR3: TGCGCCAGCAGCCAATCGGACAACTATGGCTACACCTTC. The encoded protein is CASSQSDNYGYTF.